This TCR beta chain was sequenced during a study of blood T cell repertoires in COVID-19. The protocol was immunoSEQ multiplex PCR, while the TCRdb copy is restricted to in-frame clones and leaves out a portion. The sample gives about 320,000 clones, over 75% of which show up once; around 7.8% is in the top ten. Germline CDR1 reads SEHNR; CDR2 reads FQNEAQ (reference sequence). The CDR3 loop spans 12 amino acids. The ends were cut back, 5 bases at V and 4 bases at J, with 9 bases in the middle. The sequenced sample consisted of peripheral blood. The receptor comes from a human donor in a cohort sampled during active COVID-19. This chain connects TRBV7-9 to TRBJ2-7; possibly TRBD1 for D (5 bases). The CDR3: CASSPRGYEQYF. CDR3 coding DNA: TGTGCCAGCAGCCCAAGGGGATACGAGCAGTACTTC.